These 8 T cell receptor beta chains were all obtained from the same sample, sequenced in a study of T cells after somatic rescue of genetic block (dated by TCRdb to about 2020). The library was obtained by the immunoSEQ multiplex PCR assay. TCRdb carries this immuneACCESS record with in-frame sequences only. Its versions omit some clonotypes, under half of them owing to an unresolved V gene in the studies checked, with the rest unexplained. The sample table records approximately 14,000 clones; over 60% of these occur just once. 28% of the sample is taken by the ten largest. Specimen: peripheral blood mononuclear cells (PBMCs). These TCRs come from a young man.

The J gene is TRBJ2-5, the V gene TRBV6-1, with 9 bases fitting TRBD1. The CDR3 covers 13 residues. The germline V gene has CDR1 MNHNS and CDR2 SASEGT. Trimming at V came to 6 bases and at J to 6 bases, leaving 5 bases not matched to a gene. CDR3 residues: CASRGQGEKTQYF. CDR3 nucleotides: TGTGCCAGCAGGGGACAGGGCGAAAAGACCCAGTACTTC.

The CDR3 nucleotides read TGTGCCAGTAGTATGATTGGCTGGAATGAGCAGTTCTTC. It codes for CASSMIGWNEQFF. The rearrangement uses TRBV19 and TRBJ2-1; no reliable D call. Trimming shortened V by 3 bases and J by 7 bases, and 10 bases separated the two germline ends. The CDR3 is made up of 13 amino acids. CDR1 is LNHDA, CDR2 SQIVND, per germline (reference sequence).

The chain links TRBV18 to TRBJ2-5; D not certain. Trimming stripped 0 bases from V and 2 bases from J, with 1 base between. Germline CDR1 KGHSH, CDR2 LQKENI. CDR3 length equals 12 residues. The DNA for the CDR3 is TGTGCCAGCTCACCACCGCAAGAGACCCAGTACTTC. Translation gives CASSPPQETQYF.

The V call is TRBV27, the J call TRBJ2-7, with 10 nucleotides matching TRBD1. The CDR3 runs to 14 residues. With V trimmed by 2 bases and J by 4 bases, 2 bases remained unmatched. Per germline, CDR1 MNHEY and CDR2 SMNVEV (reference sequence). The CDR3 region has the DNA TGTGCCAGCAGTTTAATGGGACAGGGGTACGAGCAGTACTTC. It codes for CASSLMGQGYEQYF.

As for this clone: The same CDR3 can be traced to other DNA sequences in this sample. The V gene is TRBV27, the J gene TRBJ2-7; D is possibly TRBD1 or TRBD2 (5 bases each). The germline CDR1 and CDR2 sequences are MNHEY and SMNVEV (reference sequence). The V end lost 2 bases, the J end lost 4 bases, and 33 bases lay between the germline ends. This CDR3 is built from 21 residues. The CDR3 nucleotides read TGTGCCAGCAGTTTAGGGGACGATTTAAGCCGAGGGCTCCCAGAATTGTACGAGCAGTACTTC. It specifies CASSLGDDLSRGLPELYEQYF.

The genes are TRBV11-3 and TRBJ2-7, with TRBD2 identical over 13 bases. The CDR3 is 20 amino acids. Germline lookup yields CDR1 SGHNT and CDR2 YENEEA. With 6 bases clipped from V and 4 bases from J, the junction kept 21 bases outside the gene matches. In DNA form, the CDR3 reads TGTGCCAGCAGTAACAGACTAGCGGGAGGTCCGGCCCTCCGAGTTTACGAGCAGTACTTC. It encodes CASSNRLAGGPALRVYEQYF.

V is TRBV2 and J is TRBJ2-7; D is possibly TRBD2 (6 bases). Germline V CDR1 and CDR2: SNHLY, FYNNEI. This CDR3 is 15 amino acids long. V was shortened by 1 base and J by 3 bases, with 13 bases between the two germline ends. The CDR3 sequence: CASSEVGLSFYEQYF. In DNA, the CDR3 is TGTGCCAGCAGTGAAGTGGGACTGTCCTTCTACGAGCAGTACTTC.

This chain joins TRBV19 and TRBJ2-7; perhaps TRBD2 as D (5 bases). The germline CDR1 and CDR2 sequences are LNHDA and SQIVND (reference sequence). Trimming removed 3 bases from V and 3 bases from J, with 12 bases in between. CDR3 size: 14 residues. CDR3 DNA sequence: TGTGCCAGTAGTATGGCAAGCGGTTACTACGAGCAGTACTTC. Its translation: CASSMASGYYEQYF.